The next 29 T cell receptor beta chains were all read from a single sample in a study of tumor and adjacent non-tumor tissue in lung cancer. This sample's RNA came from whole unsorted tissue. This non-tumor lung sample came from over 3 cm beyond the tumor edge. TCRbeta libraries were built with three rounds of nested PCR, modified from ARM-PCR. TCRdb recomputed calls from the multiplex PCR reads with MiXCR, one row per CDR3 protein. The sample lists 100,000 or so distinct CDR3 sequences, 65% occurring once. Sequenced: distant non-tumor lung tissue. These receptors originate from a man under 40 with non-small cell lung cancer.

About this clonotype: This may come from a read error, since a much larger clone is one base off. This chain uses TRBV14 with TRBJ2-1; D is unresolved. Between the trimmed V and J ends, which lost 4 bases and 15 bases, there was a span of 16 bases. Germline V gene data show CDR1 as SGHDN and CDR2 as FVKESK. The CDR3 has 12 amino acids. CDR3: CASSRAMTQPFF. As DNA, the CDR3 is TGTGCCAGCAGCCGAGCTATGACCCAGCCGTTCTTC.

With regard to this clonotype: A single base separates this from a much larger clone, so it may be a read error. A read error is likely, as this CDR3 ends without the conserved phenylalanine or tryptophan. The genes are TRBV24-1 and TRBJ2-1; TRBD1 is a possible D gene (6 bases). Per germline, CDR1 KGHDR and CDR2 SFDVKD. V was cut by 2 bases and J by 6 bases, with 13 bases left in between. The CDR3 extends over 15 amino acids. CDR3 sequence: CATSDSRGQGNEQFY. The CDR3 region has the DNA TGTGCCACCAGTGATTCCCGGGGACAAGGCAATGAGCAGTTCTAC.

As for this clonotype: Since the CDR3 does not end with the conserved phenylalanine or tryptophan, this likely comes from a read error. The chain couples TRBV20-1 to TRBJ2-4; D may correspond to TRBD1 or TRBD2 (5 bases each). Germline V gives CDR1 DFQATT, CDR2 SNEGSKA (reference sequence). There are 14 residues in the CDR3. The CDR3 DNA follows: TGCAATGCTAGGCACGGGGCCGCCAAAAACATTCAGTACTCC. Amino acids: CNARHGAAKNIQYS.

A remark on this clonotype: A read error may account for a junction end that differs from germline. The chain recombines TRBV29-1 with TRBJ1-2; D possibly corresponds to TRBD1 (6 bases). The CDR3 extends over 15 amino acids. The germline V gene has CDR1 SQVTM and CDR2 ANQGSEA. CDR3 protein: CGVDVAGVIMGGYTF. In DNA, the CDR3 is TGCGGCGTTGATGTGGCAGGGGTGATCATGGGAGGCTACACCTTC. The full variable domain, rest sourced from reference TRBV29-1 and TRBJ1-2, is SAVISQKPSRDICQRGTSLTIQCQVDSQVTMMFWYRQQPGQSLTLIATANQGSEATYESGFVIDKFPISRPNLTFSTLTVSNMSPEDSSIYLCGVDVAGVIMGGYTFGSGTRLTVV.

As regards this clonotype: Just one base apart from a much larger clone, this may be a read error. The CDR3: CASSQDSRITGELFF. As DNA, the CDR3 is TGCGCCAGCAGCCAAGATAGCAGAATCACCGGGGAGCTGTTTTTT. The J gene is TRBJ2-2, the V gene TRBV4-1; D unclear. Germline V gene lookup returns CDR1 MGHRA and CDR2 YSYEKL. Trimming left V 0 bases short and J 4 bases short, with 9 bases between. The CDR3 covers 15 residues.

The table lists this clonotype with many counts. The CDR3 loop is CASTINPLAGGLDTQYF. The CDR3 DNA reads TGTGCCAGCACCATAAACCCCCTAGCGGGGGGGCTTGATACGCAGTATTTT. This chain links TRBV28 with TRBJ2-3; TRBD2 matches 12 bases. The CDR3 is 17 residues long. The trim removed 7 bases at V and 6 bases at J, leaving 14 bases unmatched. CDR1 and CDR2 (germline): MDHEN, SYDVKM.

V usage is TRBV11-3 and J usage is TRBJ2-5, with D unresolved. CDR1 is SGHNT and CDR2 is YENEEA in the germline V gene. This CDR3 contains 12 residues. The V end lost 5 bases, the J end lost 5 bases, and 9 bases lay between the germline ends. CDR3 region: CASSPMVETQYF. DNA of the CDR3: TGTGCCAGCAGCCCTATGGTGGAGACCCAGTACTTC. The full variable domain, its missing parts supplied by reference TRBV11-3 and TRBJ2-5, is EAGVVQSPRYKIIEKKQPVAFWCNPISGHNTLYWYLQNLGQGPELLIRYENEEAVDDSQLPKDRFSAERLKGVDSTLKIQPAELGDSAVYLCASSPMVETQYFGPGTRLLVL.

This clonotype appeared a few times. This sequence may be a read error, since a much larger clone differs from it by one base. The chain combines TRBV6-2 or TRBV6-3 with TRBJ2-1; D may match TRBD1 or TRBD2 (5 bases each). Germline CDR1 MNHEY, CDR2 SVGEGT. This CDR3 is 13 amino acids long. Here the CDR3 reads CVSSYLGRKEQFF. DNA for the CDR3: TGTGTCAGCAGTTACCTGGGACGGAAGGAGCAGTTCTTC.

With regard to this clonotype: Since the CDR3 does not end with the conserved phenylalanine or tryptophan, this likely comes from a read error. The chain links TRBV20-1 to TRBJ1-1; weak D call: TRBD1 (5 bases). The CDR3 is made up of 13 amino acids. Germline V gives CDR1 DFQATT, CDR2 SNEGSKA (reference sequence). The CDR3 DNA reads as TGCAGTGCTAGCCCCGGGACTAACACTGGAGCTTTCATT. Residues: CSASPGTNTGAFI.

This rearrangement joins TRBV10-2 to TRBJ2-7, with a tentative D call TRBD1 (5 bases). CDR1 WSHSY and CDR2 SAAADI come from the germline V gene. There are 15 residues in the CDR3. Trimming removed 4 bases from V and 11 bases from J, with 24 bases in between. The CDR3 nucleotides are TGCGCCAGCAGTGTTGTCCGGCAGGGTCCATACGTGAAGTACTTC. Its protein is CASSVVRQGPYVKYF.

This clonotype came up a few times. The CDR3 DNA reads as TGTGCCAGCAGCTTGGAGGCTAGCGGGATAGGTACGGATGAGCAGTTCTTC. Its translation: CASSLEASGIGTDEQFF. The rearrangement uses TRBV5-4 and TRBJ2-1, with 9 bases that match TRBD2. With 0 bases clipped from V and 8 bases from J, the junction kept 12 bases outside the gene matches. CDR1 and CDR2 (germline): SGHNT, YYREEE (reference sequence). The length of the CDR3 is 17 residues.

The genes are TRBV6-2 or TRBV6-3 and TRBJ1-4; D gene unclear. The germline V gene encodes CDR1 MNHEY and CDR2 SVGEGT. Trimming left V 2 bases short and J 8 bases short, with 18 bases between. This CDR3 is 16 amino acids long. The CDR3 spells CASSYGDNRTGEKLFF. As DNA, the CDR3 is TGTGCCAGCAGTTACGGTGACAACCGTACGGGGGAAAAACTGTTTTTT.

This clonotype was seen a handful of times. It may be a read error: a sequence one base away is much more abundant. The rearrangement links TRBV20-1 to TRBJ2-3; 7 positions agree with TRBD1. CDR1 DFQATT and CDR2 SNEGSKA come from the germline V gene (reference sequence). The CDR3 runs to 15 residues. The CDR3 here is CSARDTQGETDMQYF. DNA for the CDR3: TGCAGTGCTAGAGATACGCAGGGGGAGACAGATATGCAGTATTTT.

With respect to this clonotype: The junction departs from the called germline gene at one end, perhaps through a read error. The genes are TRBV11-1 and TRBJ2-7, with 7 bases that match TRBD1. The CDR3 length is 15 residues. The germline gives CDR1 SGHAT, CDR2 FQDESV (reference sequence). The CDR3 region is CASSRVTGKTNEQYF. CDR3 bases: TGTGCCAGCAGCCGGGTGACAGGGAAAACCAACGAGCAATACTTC. Variable domain in full (rest from reference TRBV11-1 and TRBJ2-7): EAEVAQSPRYKITEKSQAVAFWCDPISGHATLYWYRQILGQGPELLVQFQDESVVDDSQLPKDRFSAERLKGVDSTLKIQPAELGDSAMYLCASSRVTGKTNEQYFGPGTRLTVT.

With respect to this clonotype: A much larger clone differs from this one at a single base, so this may be a read error. In this CDR3 the conserved last residue, phenylalanine or tryptophan, is missing, so a read error is likely. The V gene is TRBV15, the J gene TRBJ2-2; no definite D call. The CDR3 covers 15 residues. Per germline, CDR1 LNHNV and CDR2 YYDKDF (reference sequence). Trimming shortened V by 0 bases and J by 4 bases, and 9 bases separated the two germline ends. DNA for the CDR3: TGTGCCACCAGCAGAGATCTTTGGATCACCGGGGAGCTGTTTTAT. Protein sequence: CATSRDLWITGELFY.

Note on this clonotype: The junction differs from germline at one of its ends, possibly a read error. The chain is built from TRBV20-1 and TRBJ1-2; 7 bases match TRBD1. The CDR3 consists of 15 residues. In germline, CDR1 is DFQATT, CDR2 SNEGSKA (reference sequence). The DNA for the CDR3 is TGCAGTGTTAGAGATTCGAGACAGGGAAACTATGGCTACATCTTC. Translation: CSVRDSRQGNYGYIF.

This clonotype was observed once. The CDR3 nucleotides are TGTGCCACCAAACTAATAGGGGGTTCCTACAATGAGCAGTTCTTC. Its protein is CATKLIGGSYNEQFF. This chain connects TRBV11-1 to TRBJ2-1; TRBD1 is a possible D gene (6 bases). The length of the CDR3 is 15 residues. Trimming removed 10 bases from V and 1 base from J, with 17 bases in between. Per germline, CDR1 SGHAT and CDR2 FQDESV (reference sequence).

With regard to this clonotype: A much larger clone differs from this one at a single base, so this may be a read error. The gene calls are TRBV29-1 and TRBJ1-1; perhaps TRBD1 as D (6 bases). The germline V and J ends were trimmed by 4 bases and 3 bases, with 9 bases remaining between them. CDR1 is SQVTM, CDR2 ANQGSEA, per germline. There are 12 residues in the CDR3. CDR3 nucleotides: TGCAGCGTTGGGGGGCGAGACACTGAAGCTTTCTTT. It is translated as CSVGGRDTEAFF.

As to this clonotype: This may come from a read error, since a much larger clone is one base off. The chain joins TRBV20-1 to TRBJ1-5; the D is unclear. The germline CDR1 and CDR2 sequences are DFQATT and SNEGSKA (reference sequence). The CDR3 contains 19 residues. CDR3 region: CSATQSSGRILGSNQSQHF. The CDR3 DNA is TGCAGTGCAACCCAAAGCAGCGGACGGATTTTGGGAAGCAATCAGTCCCAGCATTTT.

As concerns this clonotype: The CDR3 end shows no conserved phenylalanine or tryptophan, and so a read error is likely. The V call is TRBV12-3 or TRBV12-4, the J call TRBJ2-1, with D unclear. The CDR3 is 12 amino acids. DNA of the CDR3: TGTGCCAGCTGTTTTTCACGGGTTGAGCAGTTCCTC. It encodes CASCFSRVEQFL.

For this clonotype: It may be a read error: a sequence one base away is much more abundant. This sequence joins TRBV12-5 and TRBJ1-5, with D possibly being TRBD1 (5 bases). This CDR3 has 15 amino acids. V lost 2 bases and J lost 4, with 12 bases in between. CDR1 is LGHNT, CDR2 FRNRAP, per germline. DNA for the CDR3: TGTGCTAGTGGTTTGAGAGGGACGGCAAATCAGCCCCAGCATTTT. The encoded protein is CASGLRGTANQPQHF.

Regarding this clonotype: A single base separates this from a much larger clone, so it may be a read error. This CDR3 is CASSLDTAFGYPF. In DNA, the CDR3 is TGTGCCAGCAGCCTAGATACAGCGTTTGGCTACCCCTTC. The chain has TRBV5-6 and TRBJ1-2; D gene ambiguous. The CDR3 loop spans 13 amino acids. CDR1 SGHDT and CDR2 YYEEEE come from the germline V gene.

This clonotype has at least ten counts. The chain is built from TRBV11-3 and TRBJ2-1; D tentatively reads TRBD1 or TRBD2 (6 bases each). The V gene's germline CDR1 is SGHNT and CDR2 YENEEA. V shed 6 bases and J shed 6 bases, with 21 bases lying between them. The CDR3 has 16 residues. The chain's CDR3 is CASSSWGAPPLNEQFF. The CDR3 nucleotides are TGTGCCAGCAGTTCCTGGGGGGCCCCTCCCCTCAATGAGCAGTTCTTC.

This clonotype was detected many times. The rearrangement joins TRBV6-5 to TRBJ2-5; TRBD1 matches at 9 bases. Germline V lookup: CDR1 MNHEY, CDR2 SVGAGI. This CDR3 comprises 14 residues. J lost 7 bases, V lost 7 bases, and 10 bases had no gene match. The CDR3 DNA sequence: TGTGCCAGCACCAGATACAGGGGGCAGGGGACCCAGTACTTC. Amino acids: CASTRYRGQGTQYF.

Notes on this clonotype: A read error may explain this, as a much larger clone is one base away. This chain links TRBV6-4 with TRBJ2-3; TRBD2 is a possible D gene (5 bases). Germline CDR1 and CDR2: MRHNA and SNTAGT. V was pared by 0 bases and J by 1 base, with 8 bases between. The CDR3 totals 15 residues. In DNA form, the CDR3 reads TGTGCCAGCAGTGACTCGATTAGCGGCACAGATACGCAGTATTTT. Translating it yields CASSDSISGTDTQYF.

On this clonotype itself: This CDR3 fails to terminate in the conserved phenylalanine or tryptophan, so it likely reflects a read error. The chain has TRBV29-1 and TRBJ2-5, with D possibly being TRBD1 or TRBD2 (5 bases each). Germline CDR1 is SQVTM and CDR2 is ANQGSEA. The CDR3 length is 13 residues. The CDR3 DNA is TGTAGCGTTGCCCCCCCAGGGAAGGAGACCCAGTACTTA. Amino acid sequence: CSVAPPGKETQYL.

Of note for this clonotype: Sequence at one end of the junction differs from germline and may be a read error. This chain joins TRBV11-3 and TRBJ2-1; no firm D call. The CDR3 contains 13 residues. The germline V gene encodes CDR1 SGHNT and CDR2 YENEEA. CDR3 coding DNA: TGTGCCAGCAGCTTAGTCTCCTACAATGAGCAGCTCTTC. As protein: CASSLVSYNEQLF.

This chain joins TRBV29-1 and TRBJ2-3; D gene unclear. The CDR3 covers 10 residues. The V and J ends lost 4 bases and 10 bases respectively, with 9 bases between them. The germline V gene has CDR1 SQVTM and CDR2 ANQGSEA. The CDR3 DNA follows: TGCAGCGTTGTCGAGCATGCGCAGTATTTT. Its protein product is CSVVEHAQYF.

On this clonotype itself: The missing conserved phenylalanine or tryptophan at the end of this CDR3 makes a read error likely. The DNA is left out, because the CDR3 cannot be placed on it with certainty; the CDR3 is given as TCRdb lists it. The CDR3 loop is CASSLDLENTEAII. This sequence joins TRBV19 and TRBJ1-1. Germline CDR1 reads LNHDA; CDR2 reads SQIVND (reference sequence). The CDR3 is 14 amino acids in total, end residues counted.